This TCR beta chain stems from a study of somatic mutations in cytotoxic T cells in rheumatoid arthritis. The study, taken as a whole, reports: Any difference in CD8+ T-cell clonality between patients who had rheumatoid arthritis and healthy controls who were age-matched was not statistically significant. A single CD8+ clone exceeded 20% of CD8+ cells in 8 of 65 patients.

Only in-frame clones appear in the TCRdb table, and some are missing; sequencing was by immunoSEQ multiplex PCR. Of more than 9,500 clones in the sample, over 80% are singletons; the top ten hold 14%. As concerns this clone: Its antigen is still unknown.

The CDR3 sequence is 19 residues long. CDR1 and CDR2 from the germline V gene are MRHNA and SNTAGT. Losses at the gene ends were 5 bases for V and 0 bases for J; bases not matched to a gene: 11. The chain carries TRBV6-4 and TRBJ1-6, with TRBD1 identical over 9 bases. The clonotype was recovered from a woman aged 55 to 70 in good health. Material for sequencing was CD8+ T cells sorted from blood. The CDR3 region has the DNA TGTGCCAGCAGTTCCTCTGGGACAGGGTGGAGCTCCTATAATTCACCCCTCCACTTT. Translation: CASSSSGTGWSSYNSPLHF.